Following are 2 T cell receptor beta chains from one sample sequenced in a study of blood T cell repertoires in COVID-19. Measured with immunoSEQ multiplex PCR; TCRdb has only the in-frame clones, and not every one. Of approximately 150,000 clones in the sample, 65% to 85% were seen once. What was sequenced was peripheral blood. The origin of the receptors is a woman older than 75 with acute or convalescent COVID-19.

The chain employs TRBV30 and TRBJ2-1; a possible D gene is TRBD2 (5 bases). This CDR3 has 15 residues. The V end was cut by 7 bases, the J end by 4 bases, with 20 bases between. Germline V gives CDR1 GTSNPN, CDR2 SVGIG (reference sequence). The CDR3 region is CAYSPGSAIYNEQFF. The CDR3 nucleotides are TGTGCCTATTCGCCGGGGAGCGCCATTTACAATGAGCAGTTCTTC. Complete variable domain (other parts from reference TRBV30 and TRBJ2-1): SQTIHQWPATLVQPVGSPLSLECTVEGTSNPNLYWYRQAAGRGLQLLFYSVGIGQISSEVPQNLSASRPQDRQFILSSKKLLLSDSGFYLCAYSPGSAIYNEQFFGPGTRLTVL.

The rearrangement joins TRBV4-1 to TRBJ2-7; the match to TRBD1 covers 8 bases. V lost 1 base, J lost 2 bases, and 10 bases stayed unmatched. Germline CDR1 reads MGHRA; CDR2 reads YSYEKL. The CDR3 sequence is 17 residues long. The CDR3: CASSQGPPGQVTYEQYF. The CDR3, as DNA: TGCGCCAGCAGCCAAGGCCCCCCGGGACAGGTAACCTACGAGCAGTACTTC.